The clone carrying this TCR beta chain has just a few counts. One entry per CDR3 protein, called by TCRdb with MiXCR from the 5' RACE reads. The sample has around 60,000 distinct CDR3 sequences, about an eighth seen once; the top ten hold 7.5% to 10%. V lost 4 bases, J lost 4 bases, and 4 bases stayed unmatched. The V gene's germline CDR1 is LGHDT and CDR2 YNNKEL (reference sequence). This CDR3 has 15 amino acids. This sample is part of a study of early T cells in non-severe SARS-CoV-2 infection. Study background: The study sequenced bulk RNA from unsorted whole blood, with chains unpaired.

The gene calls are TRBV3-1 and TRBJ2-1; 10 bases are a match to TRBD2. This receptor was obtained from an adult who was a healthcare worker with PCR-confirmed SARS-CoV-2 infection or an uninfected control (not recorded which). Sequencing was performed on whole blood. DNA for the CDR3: TGTGCCAGCAGCCGAGCGGGGGGGATTTACAATGAGCAGTTCTTC. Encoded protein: CASSRAGGIYNEQFF.